This is a list of T cell receptor beta chains from one sample in a study of T cell responses to AZD1222 COVID-19 vaccine. Here immunoSEQ multiplex PCR was the method, and the copy in TCRdb shows in-frame clones only, minus some. The sample lists some 150,000 clones; 88% were seen once. The starting material was peripheral blood, obtained 28 days after the second AZD1222 dose. Source of these receptors: an adult who received the AZD1222 COVID-19 vaccine. The CDR3 runs from the conserved cysteine through the conserved F or W. A D gene is named only where the DNA matches it firmly. Some rows mark clone size as missing; the rest say once, few, many or name a class of expanded clone.

CDR3nt: TGTGCCAGCAGTGACTGGTCCACTCGAGGCTACACCTTC
CDR3aa: CASSDWSTRGYTF
abundance: NA
j_gene: TRBJ1-2
v_gene: TRBV6-4
d_gene: NA

CDR3nt: TGTGCCAGCAGTTACATAACGACAGGGGCGGGCGGGGAGCTGTTTTTT
CDR3aa: CASSYITTGAGGELFF
abundance: few
j_gene: TRBJ2-2
v_gene: TRBV6-5
d_gene: TRBD1

CDR3nt: TGTGCCAGCAGCGACGCTAGTCGGTCAACTAATGAAAAACTGTTTTTT
CDR3aa: CASSDASRSTNEKLFF
abundance: NA
j_gene: TRBJ1-4
v_gene: TRBV11-1
d_gene: NA

CDR3nt: TGCAGCGTCTCCGGGTCATACACTGAAGCTTTCTTT
CDR3aa: CSVSGSYTEAFF
abundance: NA
j_gene: TRBJ1-1
v_gene: TRBV29-1
d_gene: NA

CDR3nt: TGTGCCAGTAGAGGGACAGGGGCCCAGCCCCAGCATTTT
CDR3aa: CASRGTGAQPQHF
abundance: NA
j_gene: TRBJ1-5
v_gene: TRBV19
d_gene: TRBD1

CDR3nt: TGTGCCACTACTAGGGACACAACCAATCAGCCCCAGCATTTT
CDR3aa: CATTRDTTNQPQHF
abundance: NA
j_gene: TRBJ1-5
v_gene: TRBV15
d_gene: NA

CDR3nt: TGTGCCAGCAGGGGACAGGCAACCAACACCGGGGAGCTGTTTTTT
CDR3aa: CASRGQATNTGELFF
abundance: NA
j_gene: TRBJ2-2
v_gene: TRBV2
d_gene: TRBD1

CDR3nt: TGCAGCGGGGCAGACTACTATGGCTACACCTTC
CDR3aa: CSGADYYGYTF
abundance: NA
j_gene: TRBJ1-2
v_gene: TRBV29-1
d_gene: NA

CDR3nt: TGTGCCAGCAGTGGAAGTCCGGGCAGCGGCGGGGAGCTGTTTTTT
CDR3aa: CASSGSPGSGGELFF
abundance: NA
j_gene: TRBJ2-2
v_gene: TRBV6-4
d_gene: NA

CDR3nt: TGTGCCAGCAGCTTAGATACATACATTGGGGGATATGGCTACACCTTC
CDR3aa: CASSLDTYIGGYGYTF
abundance: few
j_gene: TRBJ1-2
v_gene: TRBV7-8
d_gene: NA

CDR3nt: TGTGCCAGCAGCCAAGAGTTTGAAGCTTTCTTT
CDR3aa: CASSQEFEAFF
abundance: NA
j_gene: TRBJ1-1
v_gene: TRBV3-1/TRBV3-2
d_gene: NA

CDR3nt: TGTGCCAGCAGTCGCCTGGGGACTAGGCAAACCGGGGAGCTGTTTTTT
CDR3aa: CASSRLGTRQTGELFF
abundance: once
j_gene: TRBJ2-2
v_gene: TRBV5-8
d_gene: TRBD2

CDR3nt: TGTGCCAGCAGCTTTGGGGCGGACGAGCAGTACTTC
CDR3aa: CASSFGADEQYF
abundance: NA
j_gene: TRBJ2-7
v_gene: TRBV5-4
d_gene: NA

CDR3nt: TGTGCCAGCAGTCCCGAAGGGGAAAGTGAAAAACTGTTTTTT
CDR3aa: CASSPEGESEKLFF
abundance: NA
j_gene: TRBJ1-4
v_gene: TRBV6-2/TRBV6-3
d_gene: NA

CDR3nt: TGTGCCAGCAGCAAAAGCGGGCCAACCACCGGGGAGCTGTTTTTT
CDR3aa: CASSKSGPTTGELFF
abundance: NA
j_gene: TRBJ2-2
v_gene: TRBV7-9
d_gene: NA

CDR3nt: TGCGCCAGCAGCCAAGAATCGGGGCGACCGCAGTATTTT
CDR3aa: CASSQESGRPQYF
abundance: NA
j_gene: TRBJ2-3
v_gene: TRBV4-1
d_gene: NA

CDR3nt: TGTGCCAGCAGAAACTCTAACTATGGCTACACCTTC
CDR3aa: CASRNSNYGYTF
abundance: NA
j_gene: TRBJ1-2
v_gene: TRBV3-1/TRBV3-2
d_gene: NA

CDR3nt: TGTGCCAGCAGCTCTCGACAGGGGGAATCCAGGGGCGAGCAGTACTTC
CDR3aa: CASSSRQGESRGEQYF
abundance: NA
j_gene: TRBJ2-7
v_gene: TRBV7-9
d_gene: TRBD1

CDR3nt: TGTGCCAGCAGGGGGACGACTAGGGTGAACACTGAAGCTTTCTTT
CDR3aa: CASRGTTRVNTEAFF
abundance: NA
j_gene: TRBJ1-1
v_gene: TRBV2
d_gene: NA

CDR3nt: TGCAGCGCCACGGCTAGGGATGAGCAGTTCTTC
CDR3aa: CSATARDEQFF
abundance: NA
j_gene: TRBJ2-1
v_gene: TRBV29-1
d_gene: NA

CDR3nt: TGTGCCAGCAGCACTTGGACAGCCCGATCAGTACCCCTCCACTTT
CDR3aa: CASSTWTARSVPLHF
abundance: NA
j_gene: TRBJ1-6
v_gene: TRBV14
d_gene: NA

CDR3nt: TGTGCCAGCAGTAGGGGGACTAGCGGAGACAATGAGCAGTTCTTC
CDR3aa: CASSRGTSGDNEQFF
abundance: NA
j_gene: TRBJ2-1
v_gene: TRBV6-5
d_gene: TRBD2

CDR3nt: TGTGCCAGCAGCCAAGATCGAGATGGCTATGGCTACACCTTC
CDR3aa: CASSQDRDGYGYTF
abundance: NA
j_gene: TRBJ1-2
v_gene: TRBV4-2
d_gene: NA

CDR3nt: TGTGCCAGCTCACAAGGGACCGGAGAGCCCTATGGCTACACCTTC
CDR3aa: CASSQGTGEPYGYTF
abundance: NA
j_gene: TRBJ1-2
v_gene: TRBV18
d_gene: NA

CDR3nt: TGTGCCAGCAGTACGGGGCAGGGACGCGATCAGCCCCAGCATTTT
CDR3aa: CASSTGQGRDQPQHF
abundance: NA
j_gene: TRBJ1-5
v_gene: TRBV2
d_gene: NA

CDR3nt: TGTGCCAGCGGGGGGAGAGGGAGTGAGTCCTACTACGAGCAGTACTTC
CDR3aa: CASGGRGSESYYEQYF
abundance: NA
j_gene: TRBJ2-7
v_gene: TRBV2
d_gene: NA

CDR3nt: TGTGCCAGCGGGGTTGACGGTTATCAGCCCCAGCATTTT
CDR3aa: CASGVDGYQPQHF
abundance: NA
j_gene: TRBJ1-5
v_gene: TRBV27
d_gene: NA

CDR3nt: TGTGCCAGCAGTTACTCGATTTCTGCCCGGATGGGGACAGATAACTATGGCTACACCTTC
CDR3aa: CASSYSISARMGTDNYGYTF
abundance: NA
j_gene: TRBJ1-2
v_gene: TRBV6-2/TRBV6-3
d_gene: TRBD1

CDR3nt: TGTGCCAGCAGTTGGAGTCCCGGAAACACCATATATTTT
CDR3aa: CASSWSPGNTIYF
abundance: many
j_gene: TRBJ1-3
v_gene: TRBV6-5
d_gene: NA

CDR3nt: TGCGCCAGCAGCGAGGGACAGGGAGATGAAAAACTGTTTTTT
CDR3aa: CASSEGQGDEKLFF
abundance: NA
j_gene: TRBJ1-4
v_gene: TRBV5-1
d_gene: TRBD1

CDR3nt: TGTGCCAGCAGCGCCACGGGGTCCCAAGATTCACCCCTCCACTTT
CDR3aa: CASSATGSQDSPLHF
abundance: NA
j_gene: TRBJ1-6
v_gene: TRBV9
d_gene: NA

CDR3nt: TGTGCCAGCAGTGAATCCCGACAGGGGTATTCACCCCTCCACTTT
CDR3aa: CASSESRQGYSPLHF
abundance: NA
j_gene: TRBJ1-6
v_gene: TRBV25-1
d_gene: TRBD1

CDR3nt: TGTGCCAGCTCCCCCTATGGCGGGGTGTCCTACAATGAGCAGTTCTTC
CDR3aa: CASSPYGGVSYNEQFF
abundance: NA
j_gene: TRBJ2-1
v_gene: TRBV18
d_gene: NA

CDR3nt: TGTGCCAGCAGCTCTTTGGTGGTTGGCAGGGATGGATACGAGCAGTACTTC
CDR3aa: CASSSLVVGRDGYEQYF
abundance: NA
j_gene: TRBJ2-7
v_gene: TRBV5-6
d_gene: NA

CDR3nt: TGCGCCAGCAGCTCAGCGGTTGCGGGGGGGCCAAAGACCCAGTACTTC
CDR3aa: CASSSAVAGGPKTQYF
abundance: NA
j_gene: TRBJ2-5
v_gene: TRBV4-3
d_gene: TRBD2

CDR3nt: TGTGCCAGCAGCTTGGATCTCGACAGCCTATATGGCTACACCTTC
CDR3aa: CASSLDLDSLYGYTF
abundance: NA
j_gene: TRBJ1-2
v_gene: TRBV5-6
d_gene: NA

CDR3nt: TGTGCCTGGAATACACCTATAGTGGGAAACACCATATATTTT
CDR3aa: CAWNTPIVGNTIYF
abundance: NA
j_gene: TRBJ1-3
v_gene: TRBV30
d_gene: NA

CDR3nt: TGTGAGATAGGTAGGGGCCAGGAAGAGACCCAGTACTTC
CDR3aa: CEIGRGQEETQYF
abundance: NA
j_gene: TRBJ2-5
v_gene: TRBV15
d_gene: NA

CDR3nt: TGTGCCAGCAGCCACATAGCGGGGGGCCAAGAGACCCAGTACTTC
CDR3aa: CASSHIAGGQETQYF
abundance: NA
j_gene: TRBJ2-5
v_gene: TRBV3-1/TRBV3-2
d_gene: TRBD2

CDR3nt: TGTGCCAGCAGCTTGGGATCGGGAAGAGGAAACACCATATATTTT
CDR3aa: CASSLGSGRGNTIYF
abundance: NA
j_gene: TRBJ1-3
v_gene: TRBV5-6
d_gene: NA

CDR3nt: TGTGCCAGCAGTAGCGGACAGTTCGCCGGCTACACCTTC
CDR3aa: CASSSGQFAGYTF
abundance: NA
j_gene: TRBJ1-2
v_gene: TRBV7-9
d_gene: NA

CDR3nt: TGTGCCAGCAGCCACCGCCGGACAGGGGGGAATGAAAAACTGTTTTTT
CDR3aa: CASSHRRTGGNEKLFF
abundance: NA
j_gene: TRBJ1-4
v_gene: TRBV5-6
d_gene: TRBD1

CDR3nt: TGTGCCAGCAGCCCCCCCCTGGACGGGGGTGGAAAACTGTTTTTT
CDR3aa: CASSPPLDGGGKLFF
abundance: NA
j_gene: TRBJ1-4
v_gene: TRBV7-2
d_gene: NA

CDR3nt: TGTGCCAGCAGTTACTCCGGGACGGGGGGTGGGGAGCTGTTTTTT
CDR3aa: CASSYSGTGGGELFF
abundance: NA
j_gene: TRBJ2-2
v_gene: TRBV6-5
d_gene: TRBD2